These 20 T cell receptor beta chains were all obtained from the same sample, sequenced in a study of control samples from healthy donors and cancer patients. The assay was immunoSEQ multiplex PCR, and TCRdb's table has in-frame clones only and misses some. This sample contains about 210,000 clones. Sequencing was carried out using blood. All receptors derive from a woman under 40 in good health.

The genes are TRBV2 and TRBJ1-2; possible D gene TRBD1, 6 bases. V was cut by 6 bases and J by 7 bases, with 15 bases left in between. The CDR3 has 13 residues. Germline V lookup: CDR1 SNHLY, CDR2 FYNNEI. CDR3 sequence (DNA): TGTGCCAGCAGCTCAGGGGTCGGTAGTGGCTACACCTTC. This codes for CASSSGVGSGYTF.

The rearrangement uses TRBV3-1 (or the pseudogene TRBV3-2) and TRBJ2-3, with a tentative D call TRBD1 (6 bases). In germline, CDR1 is LGHDT, CDR2 YNNKEL (reference sequence). The CDR3 covers 15 residues. V lost 6 bases and J 2 bases, leaving 15 bases between the germline ends. Written as DNA, the CDR3 is TGTGCCAGCAGGAATCGCCCAGGGGTCACAGATACGCAGTATTTT. This gives the protein CASRNRPGVTDTQYF.

The rearrangement links TRBV21-1 to TRBJ2-7; the table assigns TRBD1, which was not confirmed against the DNA. TRBV21-1 represents a pseudogene. The CDR3 has 15 amino acids. As DNA, the CDR3 is TGTGCCAGCAGGGTAACAGGACAGGGTGACTACGAGCAGTACTTC. Its translation is CASRVTGQGDYEQYF.

The V and J genes are TRBV11-1 and TRBJ2-7; tentatively, D is TRBD2 (7 bases). This CDR3 is built from 15 residues. Germline CDR1 SGHAT, CDR2 FQDESV (reference sequence). With 6 bases removed from V and 0 bases from J, the gap between germline ends came to 15 bases. The CDR3 sequence is CASRSRGGLSYEQYF. CDR3 in DNA: TGTGCCAGCAGATCGAGGGGGGGACTCTCCTACGAGCAGTACTTC.

This chain uses TRBV28 with TRBJ2-1, with D possibly matching TRBD1 (6 bases). Trimming shortened V by 6 bases and J by 2 bases, and 11 bases separated the two germline ends. There are 14 residues in the CDR3. The V gene's germline CDR1 is MDHEN and CDR2 SYDVKM. In DNA form, the CDR3 reads TGTGCCAGCAGCAGGGGACGGGCCTACAATGAGCAGTTCTTC. Its translation: CASSRGRAYNEQFF.

J is TRBJ1-2 and V is TRBV7-2; TRBD1 aligns across 7 bases. Germline values: CDR1 SGHTA, CDR2 FQGNSA. The CDR3 extends over 14 amino acids. Germline trimming cut 6 bases from V and 2 bases from J; bases unmatched to any gene: 6. In DNA, the CDR3 is TGTGCCAGCAGTTTACCGGGACAGAACTATGGCTACACCTTC. Residues: CASSLPGQNYGYTF.

As to this clone: At one boundary the junction diverges from the germline segment, which might be a read error. The chain recombines TRBV7-7 with TRBJ2-3; TRBD2 matches at 10 bases. CDR1 and CDR2 (germline): SSHAT, FNYEAQ (reference sequence). The length of the CDR3 is 17 residues. CDR3 DNA sequence: TGTGCTAGCAGCTTAGGCGCTAGCGGGGGCCGGGGAGATACGCAGTATTTT. Translating gives CASSLGASGGRGDTQYF. Complete variable domain (other parts from reference TRBV7-7 and TRBJ2-3): GAGVSQSPRYKVTKRGQDVTLRCDPISSHATLYWYQQALGQGPEFLTYFNYEAQPDKSGLPSDRFSAERPEGSISTLTIQRTEQRDSAMYRCASSLGASGGRGDTQYFGPGTRLTVL.

CDR3 amino acids: CASSSGGIQPQHF. The CDR3 bases are TGTGCCAGCAGCTCAGGCGGCATTCAGCCCCAGCATTTT. V usage is TRBV14 and J usage is TRBJ1-5; D remains unclear. The V gene's germline CDR1 is SGHDN and CDR2 FVKESK. Between the trimmed V and J ends, which lost 5 bases and 6 bases, there was a span of 11 bases. This CDR3 contains 13 residues.

This chain uses TRBV24-1 with TRBJ2-6; 7 nucleotides agree with TRBD1. The V segment lost 5 bases and the J segment 0 bases; nucleotides outside the gene matches: 3. The CDR3 runs 16 residues. CDR1 and CDR2 from the germline V gene are KGHDR and SFDVKD. CDR3 amino acids: CATSGSGGSGANVLTF. CDR3 DNA sequence: TGTGCCACCAGTGGGTCAGGGGGCTCTGGGGCCAACGTCCTGACTTTC.

This chain links TRBV9 with TRBJ2-1; 8 bases agree with TRBD2. The CDR3 totals 15 residues. The junction had 1 base not matched to a gene; V was cut back by 2 bases and J by 0 bases. The germline CDR1 and CDR2 sequences are SGDLS and YYNGEE. DNA of the CDR3: TGTGCCAGCAGCGTTGGACTAGCCTCCTACAATGAGCAGTTCTTC. Its protein product is CASSVGLASYNEQFF.

This chain uses TRBV19 with TRBJ1-4, with a possible D match to TRBD1 (6 bases). Germline CDR1 LNHDA, CDR2 SQIVND (reference sequence). The CDR3 runs to 13 residues. Trimming left V 10 bases short and J 3 bases short, with 12 bases between. The DNA for the CDR3 is TGTGCCACCACAGGGACGGCTAATGAAAAACTGTTTTTT. Translating gives CATTGTANEKLFF.

The chain couples TRBV5-6 to TRBJ1-3; TRBD1 matches 10 bases. Germline CDR1 SGHDT, CDR2 YYEEEE. CDR3 length: 15 amino acids. The junction had 2 bases not matched to a gene; V was cut back by 4 bases and J by 1 base. DNA of the CDR3: TGTGCCAGCAGCCGACAGGGGGCTTCTGGAAACACCATATATTTT. Protein: CASSRQGASGNTIYF.

V and J are TRBV10-1 and TRBJ2-7, with D tentatively TRBD1 or TRBD2 (5 bases each). The CDR3 is 13 amino acids. V lost 4 bases to trimming and J lost 4 bases, with 11 bases between them. Looked up from germline, CDR1 is WNHNN and CDR2 is SYGVQD (reference sequence). The CDR3 DNA sequence: TGCGCCAGCAGTGGAGGGACGGGTTACGAGCAGTACTTC. This gives the protein CASSGGTGYEQYF.

This sequence joins TRBV6-5 and TRBJ2-7, with D maybe TRBD1 (6 bases). The CDR3 length is 14 residues. Between the trimmed V and J ends, which lost 8 bases and 0 bases, there was a span of 14 bases. CDR1 and CDR2 from the germline V gene are MNHEY and SVGAGI. CDR3 loop: CASGVRGSSYEQYF. As DNA, the CDR3 is TGTGCCAGCGGGGTCAGGGGAAGCTCCTACGAGCAGTACTTC.

The gene calls are TRBV7-2 and TRBJ1-2; TRBD1 might be the D (5 bases). CDR3 length equals 12 residues. V gave up 2 bases and J gave up 6 bases, with 7 bases separating them. CDR1 and CDR2 from the germline V gene are SGHTA and FQGNSA. The CDR3 DNA sequence: TGTGCCAGCAGCTTACAGGGCCATGGCTACACCTTC. As protein: CASSLQGHGYTF.

The rearrangement links TRBV6-5 to TRBJ1-2; 9 bases align to TRBD1. J gave up 8 bases and V 8 bases, and 12 bases lay outside the gene matches. This CDR3 has 14 amino acids. CDR1 is MNHEY, CDR2 SVGAGI, per germline. CDR3 residues: CASLFTSTGGGYTF. The CDR3 DNA follows: TGTGCCAGCCTTTTTACCTCGACAGGGGGAGGCTACACCTTC.

The V and J genes are TRBV24-1 and TRBJ1-5; D perhaps matches TRBD1 (6 bases). CDR3 size: 14 residues. Germline assignment: CDR1 KGHDR and CDR2 SFDVKD. Trimming left V 4 bases short and J 8 bases short, with 14 bases between. CDR3 sequence (DNA): TGTGCCACCAGTGAAGCAGGGGTGGGAAAGCCCCAGCATTTT. It translates to CATSEAGVGKPQHF.

V usage is TRBV6-2 or TRBV6-3 and J usage is TRBJ1-6; no definite D call. V lost 6 bases to trimming and J lost 0 bases, with 6 bases between them. Germline V gene lookup returns CDR1 MNHEY and CDR2 SVGEGT. CDR3 size: 14 residues. The CDR3 is CASSESSYNSPLHF. DNA for the CDR3: TGTGCCAGCAGCGAAAGCTCCTATAATTCACCCCTCCACTTT.

V gene TRBV4-2 combines with J gene TRBJ2-5; 8 bases match TRBD2. The CDR3 loop spans 17 amino acids. J gave up 4 bases and V 4 bases, and 14 bases lay outside the gene matches. Germline CDR1 LGHNA, CDR2 YNFKEQ. DNA of the CDR3: TGTGCCAGCAGCCCAATGACTAGCGAGATCGGGGCAGAGACCCAGTACTTC. Translating it yields CASSPMTSEIGAETQYF.

The chain recombines TRBV4-2 with TRBJ2-1; 7 bases are shared with TRBD1. The CDR3 extends over 16 amino acids. The V segment lost 0 bases and the J segment 4 bases; nucleotides outside the gene matches: 6. CDR1 and CDR2 from the germline V gene are LGHNA and YNFKEQ. CDR3 region: CASSQDRGPQYNEQFF. Here the CDR3 DNA reads TGTGCCAGCAGCCAAGATAGGGGGCCCCAATACAATGAGCAGTTCTTC.